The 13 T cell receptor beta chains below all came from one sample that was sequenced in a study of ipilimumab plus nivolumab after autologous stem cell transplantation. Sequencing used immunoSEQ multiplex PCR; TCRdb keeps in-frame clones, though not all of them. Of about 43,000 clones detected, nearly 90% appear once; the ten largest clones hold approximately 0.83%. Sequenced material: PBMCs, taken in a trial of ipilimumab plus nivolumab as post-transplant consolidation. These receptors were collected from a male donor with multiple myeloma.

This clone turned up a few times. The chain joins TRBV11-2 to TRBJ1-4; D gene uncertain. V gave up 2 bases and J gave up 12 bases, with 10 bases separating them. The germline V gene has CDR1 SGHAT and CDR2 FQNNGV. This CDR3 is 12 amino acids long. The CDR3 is CASSLSGRELFF. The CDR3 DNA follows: TGTGCCAGCAGCTTATCTGGTCGCGAACTGTTTTTT.

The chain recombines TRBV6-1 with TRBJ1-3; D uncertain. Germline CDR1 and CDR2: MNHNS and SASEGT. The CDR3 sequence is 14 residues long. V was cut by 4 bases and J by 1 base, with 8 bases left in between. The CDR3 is CASSGRASGNTIYF. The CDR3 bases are TGTGCCAGCAGTGGAAGGGCGTCTGGAAACACCATATATTTT.

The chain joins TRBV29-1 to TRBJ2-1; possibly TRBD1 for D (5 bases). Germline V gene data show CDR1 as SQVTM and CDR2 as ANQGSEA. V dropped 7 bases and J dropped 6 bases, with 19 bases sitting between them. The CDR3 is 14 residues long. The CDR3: CSASLEIGVNEQFF. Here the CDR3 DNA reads TGCAGCGCAAGTCTGGAGATAGGGGTCAATGAGCAGTTCTTC.

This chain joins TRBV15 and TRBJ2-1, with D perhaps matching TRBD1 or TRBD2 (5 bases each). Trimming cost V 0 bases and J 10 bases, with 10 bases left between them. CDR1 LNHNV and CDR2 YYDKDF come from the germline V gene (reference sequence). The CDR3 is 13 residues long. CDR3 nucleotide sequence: TGTGCCACCAGCAGAGATCCCGGGGCCGAGCAGTTCTTC. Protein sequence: CATSRDPGAEQFF. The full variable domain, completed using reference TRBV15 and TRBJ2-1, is DAMVIQNPRYQVTQFGKPVTLSCSQTLNHNVMYWYQQKSSQAPKLLFHYYDKDFNNEADTPDNFQSRRPNTSFCFLDIRSPGLGDTAMYLCATSRDPGAEQFFGPGTRLTVL.

Here the CDR3 DNA reads TGTGCCAGTAGACAGGGGGGCACAGATACGCAGTATTTT. Translating it yields CASRQGGTDTQYF. This chain connects TRBV19 to TRBJ2-3, with 8 nucleotides matching TRBD1. Germline lookup yields CDR1 LNHDA and CDR2 SQIVND (reference sequence). The trim removed 6 bases at V and 1 base at J, leaving 0 bases unmatched. The CDR3 consists of 13 residues. Together with reference TRBV19 and TRBJ2-3, the CDR3 gives the full variable domain: DGGITQSPKYLFRKEGQNVTLSCEQNLNHDAMYWYRQDPGQGLRLIYYSQIVNDFQKGDIAEGYSVSREKKESFPLTVTSAQKNPTAFYLCASRQGGTDTQYFGPGTRLTVL.

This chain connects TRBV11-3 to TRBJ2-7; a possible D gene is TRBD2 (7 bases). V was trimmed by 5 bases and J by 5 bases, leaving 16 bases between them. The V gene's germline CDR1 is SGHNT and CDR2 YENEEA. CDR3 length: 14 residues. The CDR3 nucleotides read TGTGCCAGCAGCAGGGGGGGAGGAGACGACGAGCAGTACTTC. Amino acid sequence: CASSRGGGDDEQYF. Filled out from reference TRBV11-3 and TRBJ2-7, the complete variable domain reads EAGVVQSPRYKIIEKKQPVAFWCNPISGHNTLYWYLQNLGQGPELLIRYENEEAVDDSQLPKDRFSAERLKGVDSTLKIQPAELGDSAVYLCASSRGGGDDEQYFGPGTRLTVT.

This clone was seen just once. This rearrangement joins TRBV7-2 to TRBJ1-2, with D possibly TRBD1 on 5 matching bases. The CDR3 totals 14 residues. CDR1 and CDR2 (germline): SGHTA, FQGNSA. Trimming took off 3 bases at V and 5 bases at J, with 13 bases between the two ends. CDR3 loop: CASSFAGRGYGYTF. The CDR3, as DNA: TGTGCCAGCAGCTTCGCAGGGAGAGGATATGGCTACACCTTC.

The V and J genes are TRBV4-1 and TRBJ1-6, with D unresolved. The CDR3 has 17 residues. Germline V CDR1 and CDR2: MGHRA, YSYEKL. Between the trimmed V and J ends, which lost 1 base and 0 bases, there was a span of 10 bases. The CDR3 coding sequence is TGCGCCAGCAGCCAAGTGGACTTATTCTCCTATAATTCACCCCTCCACTTT. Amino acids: CASSQVDLFSYNSPLHF.

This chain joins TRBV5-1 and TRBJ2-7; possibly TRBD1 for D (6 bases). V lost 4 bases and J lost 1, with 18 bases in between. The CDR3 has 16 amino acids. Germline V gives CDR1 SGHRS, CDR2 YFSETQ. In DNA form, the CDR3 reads TGCGCCAGCAGCCCGGGGACACCGGGGAGTTCCTACGAGCAGTACTTC. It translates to CASSPGTPGSSYEQYF. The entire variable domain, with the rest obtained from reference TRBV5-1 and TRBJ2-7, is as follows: KAGVTQTPRYLIKTRGQQVTLSCSPISGHRSVSWYQQTPGQGLQFLFEYFSETQRNKGNFPGRFSGRQFSNSRSEMNVSTLELGDSALYLCASSPGTPGSSYEQYFGPGTRLTVT.

This CDR3 is CASSPGEPTGELFF. The CDR3 nucleotides read TGTGCCAGCTCACCGGGGGAGCCCACCGGGGAGCTGTTTTTT. This chain joins TRBV18 and TRBJ2-2, with D perhaps being TRBD1 or TRBD2 (5 bases each). Trimming left V 3 bases short and J 4 bases short, with 9 bases between. The CDR3 is 14 amino acids. Per the germline V gene, CDR1 is KGHSH and CDR2 is LQKENI.

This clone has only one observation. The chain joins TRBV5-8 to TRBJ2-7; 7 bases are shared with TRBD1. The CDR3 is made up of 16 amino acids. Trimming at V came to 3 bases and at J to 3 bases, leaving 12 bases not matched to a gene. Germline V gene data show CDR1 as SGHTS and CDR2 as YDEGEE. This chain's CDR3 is CASSSTRGRDSYEQYF. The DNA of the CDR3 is TGTGCCAGCAGCTCAACTCGCGGCCGGGACAGCTACGAGCAGTACTTC.

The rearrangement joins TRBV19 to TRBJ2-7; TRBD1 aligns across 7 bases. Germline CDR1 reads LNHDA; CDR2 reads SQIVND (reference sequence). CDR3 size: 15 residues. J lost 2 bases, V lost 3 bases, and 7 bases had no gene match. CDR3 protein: CASSMGRQGAYEQYF. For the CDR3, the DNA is TGTGCCAGTAGTATGGGTCGGCAGGGGGCCTACGAGCAGTACTTC. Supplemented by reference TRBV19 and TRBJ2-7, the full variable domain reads DGGITQSPKYLFRKEGQNVTLSCEQNLNHDAMYWYRQDPGQGLRLIYYSQIVNDFQKGDIAEGYSVSREKKESFPLTVTSAQKNPTAFYLCASSMGRQGAYEQYFGPGTRLTVT.

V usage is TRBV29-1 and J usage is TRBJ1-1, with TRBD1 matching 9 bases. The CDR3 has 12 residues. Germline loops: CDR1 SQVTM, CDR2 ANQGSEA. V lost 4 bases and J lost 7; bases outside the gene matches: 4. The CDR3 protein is CSVAGQGREAFF. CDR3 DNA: TGCAGCGTTGCGGGACAGGGTCGTGAAGCTTTCTTT. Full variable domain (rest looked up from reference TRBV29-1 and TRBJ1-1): SAVISQKPSRDICQRGTSLTIQCQVDSQVTMMFWYRQQPGQSLTLIATANQGSEATYESGFVIDKFPISRPNLTFSTLTVSNMSPEDSSIYLCSVAGQGREAFFGQGTRLTVV.